What follows is one T cell receptor beta chain and its context. The data derive from a study of blood T cell repertoires in COVID-19. Per germline, CDR1 KGHSH and CDR2 LQKENI. The CDR3 has 16 residues. The V gene lost 5 bases and the J gene lost 0 bases, with 13 bases spanning the gap. Profiled with immunoSEQ multiplex PCR; TCRdb holds only in-frame clones, not every one. Here the sample spans hundreds of thousands of clones, about 85% being singletons. Sequences were obtained from peripheral blood. The V and J genes are TRBV18 and TRBJ1-4; no reliable D call. This sequence was found in a human donor in a cohort sampled during active COVID-19. The CDR3 sequence: CASSERREATNEKLFF. CDR3 DNA: TGTGCCAGCTCAGAAAGGAGAGAAGCAACTAATGAAAAACTGTTTTTT.